These T cell receptor beta chains were read from a single sample in a study of human T cells and chemical hapten exposure. MiXCR, applied by TCRdb to the RACE reads, yields one record per CDR3 protein. Of about 80,000 distinct CDR3 sequences in the sample, about 8% were seen once. Sequenced here: whole blood, sampled in connection with sensitization to the hapten diphenylcyclopropenone (DPC). These receptors came from a woman aged 30 to 39 with alopecia areata. Some clones in this sample may be carry-over from other donors' samples. Each CDR3 is given with its conserved first and last residue. D genes are given only for firm matches. Size values are once, few and many counts, or a class for expanded clones, and some rows have none.

d_gene | j_gene | v_gene | abundance | CDR3nt | CDR3aa
. | TRBJ2-7 | TRBV6-5 | many | TGTGCCAGCACGAACAGCTACGAGCAGTACTTC | CASTNSYEQYF
. | TRBJ1-5 | TRBV5-1 | . | TGCGCCAGCAGCTTGGTACAGGGCGTTCAGCCCCAGCATTTT | CASSLVQGVQPQHF
. | TRBJ1-1 | TRBV2 | few | TGTGCCAGCCTGGCTCATAAGGATGCTTTCTTT | CASLAHKDAFF
TRBD1 | TRBJ1-1 | TRBV5-1 | many | TGCGCCAGCAGCTTTTCCACAGGGGGGGGCACTGAAGCTTTCTTT | CASSFSTGGGTEAFF
. | TRBJ1-1 | TRBV11-1 | . | TGTGCCAGCAGCCTTCTGCCATTAATGAACACTGAAGCTTTCTTT | CASSLLPLMNTEAFF
TRBD2 | TRBJ2-7 | TRBV11-2 | many | TGTGCCAGCAGCTTAGAAGCGGGGGGTCCCTACGAGCAGTACTTC | CASSLEAGGPYEQYF
. | TRBJ1-4 | TRBV21-1 | . | TGTGCCAGCAGCAAACCGCAGGCGACTAATGAAAAACTGTTTTTT | CASSKPQATNEKLFF
TRBD1 | TRBJ1-1 | TRBV27 | many | TGTGCCAGCAGTTTGAGGGTTCCGACAGGGTATGGCACTGAAGCTTTCTTT | CASSLRVPTGYGTEAFF
TRBD2 | TRBJ2-1 | TRBV3-1 | many | TGTGCCAGCAGCCAAGTTCCGGGGGGATACAATGAGCAGTTCTTC | CASSQVPGGYNEQFF
. | TRBJ2-7 | TRBV5-1 | . | TGCGCCAGCAGCTTGGCGGGTGGGGCGATGGACTACGAGCAGTACTTC | CASSLAGGAMDYEQYF
. | TRBJ2-3 | TRBV29-1 | many | TGCAGCGTTGAATGGGGAACCAACACAGATACGCAGTATTTT | CSVEWGTNTDTQYF
. | TRBJ2-7 | TRBV20-1 | . | TGCAGTGCTAGCCGCAGGGTCTACGAGCAGTACTTC | CSASRRVYEQYF
TRBD2 | TRBJ2-3 | TRBV7-6 | many | TGTGCCAGCAGCCATACAGCGGCGGGACTATTTTTTTCAGATACGCAGTATTTT | CASSHTAAGLFFSDTQYF
. | TRBJ2-2 | TRBV5-1 | many | TGCGCCAGCAGCTTAGGACAACTTACCTCCGGGGGGGAGCTGTTTTTT | CASSLGQLTSGGELFF
TRBD1 | TRBJ1-4 | TRBV6-5 | few | TGTGCCAGCAGTCGGACAGGGTATAATAATGAAAAACTGTTTTTT | CASSRTGYNNEKLFF
. | TRBJ1-5 | TRBV20-1 | . | TGCAGTGCTAGAAGGAGTCCAGGGGACAATCAGCCCCAGCATTTT | CSARRSPGDNQPQHF
TRBD1 | TRBJ1-2 | TRBV20-1 | many | TGCAGTGCTATAAAAGGGGGCGCAGATTATGGCTACACCTTC | CSAIKGGADYGYTF
TRBD2 | TRBJ2-5 | TRBV7-9 | . | TGTGCCAGCAGACGTCAAGCGGTCGGGGGGAGAGAGACCCAGTACTTC | CASRRQAVGGRETQYF
. | TRBJ1-1 | TRBV3-1 | many | TGTGCCAGCAGCCAAGTTGACACTGAAGCTTTCTTT | CASSQVDTEAFF
. | TRBJ2-3 | TRBV14 | few | TGTGCCAGCAGCCAGGGTCTGGGGCGGGATACGCAGTATTTT | CASSQGLGRDTQYF
TRBD1 | TRBJ2-4 | TRBV20-1 | many | TGCAGTGCCAGAGGGACAGCAGCAGCCAAAAACATTCAGTACTTC | CSARGTAAAKNIQYF
. | TRBJ1-5 | TRBV11-2 | few | TGTGCCAGCAGCTTAGGGCAGGTCAATCAGCCCCAGCATTTT | CASSLGQVNQPQHF
. | TRBJ2-2 | TRBV27 | few | TGTGCCAGCAGTTTTAGGGGGGGCTCCGGGGAGCTGTTTTTT | CASSFRGGSGELFF
. | TRBJ2-1 | TRBV12-3/TRBV12-4 | . | TGTGCCAGCAGTTTAATGGGTTCGGGACATGAGCAGTTCTTC | CASSLMGSGHEQFF
TRBD1 | TRBJ1-1 | TRBV27 | few | TGTGCCAGCGGGAGAACGGGACAGGGACGTACTGAAGCTTTCTTT | CASGRTGQGRTEAFF
. | TRBJ2-7 | TRBV4-1 | many | TGCGCCAGCAGCCAAGACGCCACTGCGGCGGGGTACGAGCAGTACTTC | CASSQDATAAGYEQYF
. | TRBJ2-3 | TRBV20-1 | many | TGCAGTGCGCCAACTGAGTCAGATACGCAGTATTTT | CSAPTESDTQYF
. | TRBJ2-3 | TRBV25-1 | . | TGTGCCAGCAGTGAATTGTATCTTCTTACAGATACGCAGTATTTT | CASSELYLLTDTQYF
. | TRBJ1-1 | TRBV7-9 | many | TGTGCCAGCAGCTTTGGGACACGTGCGGCTGAAGCTTTCTTT | CASSFGTRAAEAFF
TRBD1 | TRBJ1-2 | TRBV20-1 | . | TGCAGTGCTAGAGGCGGGACAGGGTTTCTTTTGGGTGGCTACACCTTC | CSARGGTGFLLGGYTF
. | TRBJ2-5 | TRBV29-1 | few | TGCAGCGTTGAATTGGCCACCGACCCGGAGACCCAGTACTTC | CSVELATDPETQYF
. | TRBJ1-2 | TRBV6-5 | few | TGTGCCAGCAGTTACTCGACGACAGGAGGGGGCTACACCTTC | CASSYSTTGGGYTF
. | TRBJ1-2 | TRBV6-1 | . | TGTGCCAGCAGTCCTACCGGGACGATGTTTTTTGGCTACACCTTC | CASSPTGTMFFGYTF
. | TRBJ1-5 | TRBV20-1 | many | TGCAGTGCTAGGGAGTTCCGAGCCACCTATCAGCCCCAGCATTTT | CSAREFRATYQPQHF
TRBD1 | TRBJ1-1 | TRBV7-9 | . | TGTGCCAGCAGCCAAGGACAGGGACGGAACACTGAAGCTTTCTTT | CASSQGQGRNTEAFF
. | TRBJ1-1 | TRBV29-1 | few | TGCAGCGCAGAACAGGGACACGCGAACACTGAAGCTTTCTTT | CSAEQGHANTEAFF
. | TRBJ1-6 | TRBV7-2 | many | TGTGCCAGCAGCTTAGACTTTTGGCCGGGGACAAATTCACCCCTCCACTTT | CASSLDFWPGTNSPLHF
. | TRBJ2-3 | TRBV7-3 | many | TGTGCCAGCAGCTCCGGTTCGGATACGCAGTATTTT | CASSSGSDTQYF
TRBD2 | TRBJ2-3 | TRBV7-2 | . | TGTGCCAGCAGCTTAGCGACTAGCGGGGGGGCTGATACGCAGTATTTT | CASSLATSGGADTQYF
. | TRBJ2-3 | TRBV9 | . | TGTGCCAGCAGCGTAGGGAGGGTTAGCACAGATACGCAGTATTTT | CASSVGRVSTDTQYF
. | TRBJ2-6 | TRBV6-1 | many | TGTGCCAGCAGGCAACAGGGCGCTGGGGCCAACGTCCTGACTTTC | CASRQQGAGANVLTF
. | TRBJ2-1 | TRBV20-1 | many | TGCAGTGCTAGAGATCGTTCCTCGGGGACACTGTACAATGAGCAGTTCTTC | CSARDRSSGTLYNEQFF
. | TRBJ2-2 | TRBV27 | many | TGTGCCAGCAGTTTAGGTCCATTAGCCGGGGAGCTGTTTTTT | CASSLGPLAGELFF
TRBD1 | TRBJ1-2 | TRBV5-1 | few | TGCGCCAGCAGCCCGACCAAGGGGGACAGCGGTGATGGCTACACCTTC | CASSPTKGDSGDGYTF
TRBD1 | TRBJ2-3 | TRBV29-1 | many | TGCAGCGTTGTGGACAGGGGGCGGACAGATACGCAGTATTTT | CSVVDRGRTDTQYF
. | TRBJ1-3 | TRBV10-1 | few | TGCGCCAGCAAACTTGGGCAAGACGGGACCGAGGATTTT | CASKLGQDGTEDF
TRBD1 | TRBJ1-5 | TRBV20-1 | . | TGCAGTGCTAGAGCCCGGACAGGTCTACATCAGCCCCAGCATTTT | CSARARTGLHQPQHF
TRBD1 | TRBJ2-2 | TRBV30 | many | TGTGCCTGGAGTAGACAGGGGAGCACCGGGGAGCTGTTTTTT | CAWSRQGSTGELFF
. | TRBJ1-2 | TRBV29-1 | . | TGCAGCGTCCTGACAGACCCTGATTTCTATGGCTACACCTTC | CSVLTDPDFYGYTF